Listed here are 3 T cell receptor beta chains from one sample, sequenced in a study of OX40 agonist ivuxolimab in advanced cancers. The method was immunoSEQ multiplex PCR; TCRdb's version includes in-frame clones alone and lacks a portion of them. Here the sample spans around 56,000 clones, 70% to 80% being singletons. The material was CD4+ or CD8+ T cells sorted from blood, obtained in a trial of the OX40 agonist ivuxolimab. All receptors come from an adult with an advanced solid tumor such as melanoma, head and neck, liver or kidney cancer.

The chain has TRBV25-1 and TRBJ2-7, with 7 positions matching TRBD2. The ends lost 3 bases at V and 1 base at J; junction bases unmatched: 6. CDR1 and CDR2 (germline): MGHDK, SYGVNS. The CDR3 runs to 15 residues. The CDR3 DNA reads TGTGCCAGCAGTGACCATGGGGGGGGGTCCTACGAGCAGTACTTC. Translation: CASSDHGGGSYEQYF.

The chain couples TRBV18 to TRBJ2-2; the match to TRBD1 covers 7 bases. V lost 4 bases, J lost 6 bases, and 5 bases stayed unmatched. CDR1 and CDR2 from the germline V gene are KGHSH and LQKENI. The CDR3 spans 14 residues. The CDR3 region is CASSLLDRAGELFF. The CDR3 DNA follows: TGTGCCAGCTCACTCCTTGACAGGGCCGGGGAGCTGTTTTTT.

With regard to this clone: Other DNA variants within this sample encode the same CDR3. The rearrangement joins TRBV2 to TRBJ2-6; D is ambiguous. Trimming removed 5 bases from V and 0 bases from J, with 8 bases in between. The CDR3 covers 15 residues. CDR1 SNHLY and CDR2 FYNNEI come from the germline V gene. The CDR3 sequence: CASSLGNSGANVLTF. CDR3 coding DNA: TGTGCCAGCAGTTTAGGGAACTCTGGGGCCAACGTCCTGACTTTC.